Detailed here is one T cell receptor beta chain. Between the trimmed V and J ends, which lost 0 bases and 2 bases, there was a span of 8 bases. In germline, CDR1 is MGHRA, CDR2 YSYEKL. The CDR3 is 15 amino acids. This sample is drawn from a study of technical replicates of blood from a few donors. Measured with immunoSEQ multiplex PCR; TCRdb has only the in-frame clones, and not every one. The repertoire includes under 75,000 clones, around 86% of them detected once, and more than 4.5% sits in the top ten. This TCR was sampled from a human donor in good health. Some clones in this sample may be carry-over from other donors' samples. The specimen was PBMCs. The V gene is TRBV4-1, the J gene TRBJ2-1, with D perhaps TRBD2 (6 bases). The CDR3 spells CASSQEAGTYNEQFF. The CDR3 nucleotides read TGCGCCAGCAGCCAAGAGGCGGGAACCTACAATGAGCAGTTCTTC.